A single sample gave rise to the 32 T cell receptor beta chains below, sequenced in a study of control samples from healthy donors and cancer patients (TCRdb year 2020). Receptors were amplified or captured by the immunoSEQ multiplex PCR assay. The immuneACCESS repertoire file appears here via TCRdb, limited to in-frame rearrangements. These files lack a portion of the clones; in checked studies, under half of the deficit traces to unresolved V genes, and the cause of the others is not known. This sample is represented by around 150,000 clones; nearly 96% of them were singletons. The ten largest clones take up just over 1% of the sample. The sequenced sample was blood. The receptors shown here come from a woman aged 25 to 39 in good health.

This clone appeared once. The chain joins TRBV10-1 to TRBJ2-1, with D tentatively TRBD2 (8 bases). Germline loops: CDR1 WNHNN, CDR2 SYGVQD (reference sequence). The ends were cut back, 2 bases at V and 7 bases at J, with 18 bases in the middle. The CDR3 is 16 residues long. The chain's CDR3 is CASSEGTAGTRNEQFF. As DNA, the CDR3 is TGCGCCAGCAGTGAGGGGACAGCCGGGACTAGGAATGAGCAGTTCTTC.

The CDR3 DNA reads TGTGCCAGCAGTGTCCTAGCGGGAGAGACCACAGATACGCAGTATTTT. It specifies CASSVLAGETTDTQYF. The chain uses TRBV6-1 and TRBJ2-3; 10 positions match TRBD2. The trim removed 4 bases at V and 2 bases at J, leaving 6 bases unmatched. This CDR3 spans 16 amino acids. CDR1 is MNHNS and CDR2 is SASEGT in the germline V gene.

This chain joins TRBV12-3 or TRBV12-4 and TRBJ2-1; D unclear. Trimming stripped 10 bases from V and 0 bases from J, with 10 bases between. The CDR3 runs to 13 residues. In DNA form, the CDR3 reads TGTGCCACCCACTCGAGCTCCTACAATGAGCAGTTCTTC. Its translation: CATHSSSYNEQFF.

V is TRBV28 and J is TRBJ2-7, with D possibly TRBD1 on 6 matching bases. V was cut by 3 bases and J by 2 bases, with 14 bases left in between. Germline loops: CDR1 MDHEN, CDR2 SYDVKM. The CDR3 runs to 15 residues. CDR3 nucleotide sequence: TGTGCCAGCAGTTTCACAGGGTCCAACCCCTACGAGCAGTACTTC. Translation: CASSFTGSNPYEQYF.

The gene calls are TRBV6-5 and TRBJ1-1; tentatively, D is TRBD1 (6 bases). Germline V gene lookup returns CDR1 MNHEY and CDR2 SVGAGI. Deletions cut 8 bases from V and 11 bases from J, with 18 bases between. The CDR3 covers 12 residues. This CDR3 reads CASAPGALYAFF. CDR3 bases: TGTGCCAGCGCGCCAGGGGCGTTGTATGCTTTCTTT.

V usage is TRBV3-1 (or the pseudogene TRBV3-2) and J usage is TRBJ1-6, with 7 bases identical to TRBD1. This CDR3 has 17 residues. Losses at the gene ends were 2 bases for V and 0 bases for J; bases not matched to a gene: 4. The germline V gene encodes CDR1 LGHDT and CDR2 YNNKEL (reference sequence). CDR3 in amino acids: CASSQIRGSSYNSPLHF. The DNA for the CDR3 is TGTGCCAGCAGCCAAATCAGGGGGAGCTCCTATAATTCACCCCTCCACTTT.

The gene calls are TRBV5-8 and TRBJ2-7; D perhaps matches TRBD2 (6 bases). This CDR3 has 15 residues. Germline CDR1 is SGHTS and CDR2 is YDEGEE. Trimming pared 3 bases from V and 0 bases from J, leaving 13 bases between. This chain's CDR3 is CASSYGSSSSYEQYF. CDR3 DNA sequence: TGTGCCAGCAGCTACGGGAGCTCGAGCTCCTACGAGCAGTACTTC.

This clone was counted once. J is TRBJ2-3 and V is TRBV2; D may be TRBD2 (5 bases). With 7 bases removed from V and 6 bases from J, the gap between germline ends came to 20 bases. Per germline, CDR1 SNHLY and CDR2 FYNNEI. The CDR3 has 15 residues. The CDR3 DNA sequence: TGTGCCAGCATTTTGCCCCAAGCCGAGGGTGATACGCAGTATTTT. This translates into CASILPQAEGDTQYF.

This clone is a singleton in its sample. This rearrangement joins TRBV28 to TRBJ1-2; TRBD1 is a possible D gene (5 bases). This CDR3 region has 14 residues. V was cut by 6 bases and J by 2 bases, with 13 bases left in between. The germline gives CDR1 MDHEN, CDR2 SYDVKM. CDR3 residues: CASRAGGENYGYTF. In DNA, the CDR3 is TGTGCCAGCAGGGCCGGGGGTGAGAACTATGGCTACACCTTC.

The chain joins TRBV9 to TRBJ1-1, with D tentatively TRBD1 (6 bases). This CDR3 comprises 12 residues. In germline, CDR1 is SGDLS, CDR2 YYNGEE. Trimming cost V 0 bases and J 10 bases, with 10 bases left between them. CDR3 DNA: TGTGCCAGCAGCGTAGTACAGGGTACAGCTTTCTTT. It encodes CASSVVQGTAFF.

This clone was seen only once. J is TRBJ2-7 and V is TRBV19; 12 bases line up with TRBD2. J was trimmed by 2 bases and V by 5 bases; bases with no gene match: 4. CDR1 and CDR2 from the germline V gene are LNHDA and SQIVND (reference sequence). CDR3 length equals 15 residues. The CDR3 loop reads CASSAGLAGAYEQYF. CDR3 in DNA: TGTGCCAGTAGTGCGGGACTAGCGGGCGCCTACGAGCAGTACTTC.

This sequence joins TRBV29-1 and TRBJ1-6; D may be TRBD1 (6 bases). This CDR3 region has 15 residues. The V and J ends lost 6 bases and 13 bases respectively, with 25 bases between them. CDR1 and CDR2 from the germline V gene are SQVTM and ANQGSEA. CDR3 in amino acids: CSVALPQGPLGPLHF. DNA of the CDR3: TGCAGCGTCGCCCTACCCCAGGGGCCACTAGGTCCCCTCCACTTT.

This clone was detected once. The genes are TRBV7-9 and TRBJ1-2; perhaps TRBD1 as D (6 bases). In germline, CDR1 is SEHNR, CDR2 FQNEAQ (reference sequence). The V end lost 4 bases, the J end lost 2 bases, and 11 bases lay between the germline ends. The CDR3 has 14 residues. The CDR3 region is CASSSAGTNYGYTF. The DNA for the CDR3 is TGTGCCAGCAGCTCCGCCGGGACAAACTATGGCTACACCTTC.

J is TRBJ2-1 and V is TRBV30; no clear D. The germline V gene encodes CDR1 GTSNPN and CDR2 SVGIG (reference sequence). The CDR3 totals 19 residues. V lost 5 bases to trimming and J lost 1 base, with 27 bases between them. The DNA of the CDR3 is TGTGCCTGGTTTTCATGGCCCAGGAAGGGCAAAGTATCCTACAATGAGCAGTTCTTC. It codes for CAWFSWPRKGKVSYNEQFF.

The chain carries TRBV5-1 and TRBJ2-1; 15 positions match TRBD2. The V gene end was trimmed by 4 bases and the J gene end by 7 bases; junction bases not matched to a gene: 6. Germline CDR1 reads SGHRS; CDR2 reads YFSETQ. This CDR3 is 16 amino acids long. The CDR3 DNA sequence: TGCGCCAGCAGCCTCGGACTAGCGGGAGGGGGGAATGAGCAGTTCTTC. Translation: CASSLGLAGGGNEQFF.

As concerns this clone: One junction end does not reproduce the germline sequence, and a read error may be involved. The chain combines TRBV4-1 with TRBJ1-1; 7 bases line up with TRBD1. The germline V gene has CDR1 MGHRA and CDR2 YSYEKL. The CDR3 extends over 13 amino acids. CDR3 nucleotides: TGCGCCAGCAGCCAAGAAGAGGGCAGGGGGTCTGGGTTT. Translating it yields CASSQEEGRGSGF.

The chain uses TRBV7-8 and TRBJ2-7; no firm D call. Germline-derived CDR1 and CDR2 are SGHVS and FQNEAQ. V gave up 4 bases and J gave up 0 bases, with 7 bases separating them. The CDR3 contains 13 residues. CDR3 bases: TGTGCCAGCAGCTCGCGCATCTCCTACGAGCAGTACTTC. This gives the protein CASSSRISYEQYF.

The V call is TRBV2, the J call TRBJ1-3; D perhaps matches TRBD1 (5 bases). The CDR3 consists of 14 residues. Germline values: CDR1 SNHLY, CDR2 FYNNEI. Trimming removed 6 bases at V and 8 bases at J, with 17 bases between. CDR3 loop: CASRRQSSGDTIYF. In nucleotides, the CDR3 is TGTGCCAGCAGGCGACAGTCATCCGGGGACACCATATATTTT. Full variable domain (missing parts from reference TRBV2 and TRBJ1-3): EPEVTQTPSHQVTQMGQEVILRCVPISNHLYFYWYRQILGQKVEFLVSFYNNEISEKSEIFDDQFSVERPDGSNFTLKIRSTKLEDSAMYFCASRRQSSGDTIYFGEGSWLTVV.

The J gene is TRBJ2-7, the V gene TRBV28, with D uncertain. Trimming removed 4 bases at V and 2 bases at J, with 12 bases between. CDR1 and CDR2 from the germline V gene are MDHEN and SYDVKM. The CDR3 has 14 residues. This CDR3 reads CASSSLTRPYEQYF. CDR3 in DNA: TGTGCCAGCAGTTCCCTGACACGTCCCTACGAGCAGTACTTC.

The genes are TRBV28 and TRBJ1-4; D may be TRBD1 (5 bases). This CDR3 has 14 amino acids. Per germline, CDR1 MDHEN and CDR2 SYDVKM. The V and J ends lost 6 bases and 7 bases respectively, with 15 bases between them. The CDR3 here is CASSQPGVGEKLFF. CDR3 nucleotide sequence: TGTGCCAGCAGCCAACCGGGGGTTGGTGAAAAACTGTTTTTT. Together with reference TRBV28 and TRBJ1-4, the CDR3 gives the full variable domain: DVKVTQSSRYLVKRTGEKVFLECVQDMDHENMFWYRQDPGLGLRLIYFSYDVKMKEKGDIPEGYSVSREKKERFSLILESASTNQTSMYLCASSQPGVGEKLFFGSGTQLSVL.

This chain uses TRBV6-6 with TRBJ1-1; perhaps TRBD1 as D (5 bases). V was trimmed by 6 bases and J by 4 bases, leaving 12 bases between them. The CDR3 sequence is 13 residues long. The V gene's germline CDR1 is MNHNY and CDR2 SVGAGI (reference sequence). CDR3 in amino acids: CASRAQASTEAFF. The CDR3 coding sequence is TGTGCCAGCAGGGCACAGGCGAGCACTGAAGCTTTCTTT.

The CDR3: CASGLVGGQAAGGYEQYF. The CDR3, as DNA: TGTGCTAGTGGTTTGGTCGGAGGACAGGCGGCGGGAGGCTACGAGCAGTACTTC. The chain combines TRBV12-5 with TRBJ2-7; D might be TRBD2 (8 bases). This CDR3 has 18 residues. CDR1 and CDR2 (germline): LGHNT, FRNRAP. V lost 0 bases, J lost 3 bases, and 21 bases lay in between. Complete variable domain (other parts from reference TRBV12-5 and TRBJ2-7): DARVTQTPRHKVTEMGQEVTMRCQPILGHNTVFWYRQTMMQGLELLAYFRNRAPLDDSGMPKDRFSAEMPDATLATLKIQPSEPRDSAVYFCASGLVGGQAAGGYEQYFGPGTRLTVT.

Regarding this clone: The same CDR3 also results from other DNA sequences found in this sample. The chain is built from TRBV6-5 and TRBJ1-1; D gene unclear. CDR1 MNHEY and CDR2 SVGAGI come from the germline V gene. Deletions cut 6 bases from V and 3 bases from J, with 11 bases between. This CDR3 has 13 amino acids. CDR3: CASSSRGDTEAFF. The CDR3 DNA is TGTGCCAGCAGCTCAAGAGGCGACACTGAAGCTTTCTTT.

This rearrangement joins TRBV4-1 to TRBJ2-7; possible D gene TRBD1, 6 bases. Germline values: CDR1 MGHRA, CDR2 YSYEKL. CDR3 length: 16 amino acids. Deletions cut 4 bases from V and 0 bases from J, with 16 bases between. The CDR3 bases are TGCGCCAGCAGCCTAGTGCAGGGGTCAAGCTCCTACGAGCAGTACTTC. It specifies CASSLVQGSSSYEQYF.

The chain recombines TRBV27 with TRBJ1-1; no firm D call. Germline values: CDR1 MNHEY, CDR2 SMNVEV (reference sequence). V was pared by 6 bases and J by 4 bases, with 9 bases between. The CDR3 consists of 12 residues. The CDR3 region has the DNA TGTGCCAGCAGCCTAGGGTCCACTGAAGCTTTCTTT. Its translation is CASSLGSTEAFF.

The rearrangement joins TRBV2 to TRBJ2-4, with 9 bases identical to TRBD1. From germline, CDR1 is SNHLY and CDR2 FYNNEI. V lost 7 bases to trimming and J lost 7 bases; unmatched junction nucleotides: 5. This CDR3 comprises 13 residues. CDR3 coding DNA: TGTGCCAGCACCCGGGACAGGGAGAACATTCAGTACTTC. It encodes CASTRDRENIQYF.

The chain uses TRBV5-1 and TRBJ1-2, with 7 bases lining up with TRBD1. After removal of 2 bases from V and 3 bases from J, the junction contained 1 base not matched to a gene. Germline V gives CDR1 SGHRS, CDR2 YFSETQ. CDR3 length: 13 amino acids. The CDR3 DNA reads as TGCGCCAGCAGCTTAACAGGGGACTATGGCTACACCTTC. It encodes CASSLTGDYGYTF.

The CDR3 DNA reads TGTGCCAGCAGTTTAATCGGACAGTCCTCTGGAAACACCATATATTTT. It encodes CASSLIGQSSGNTIYF. This chain links TRBV28 with TRBJ1-3; tentative D call: TRBD1 (6 bases). Trimming removed 2 bases at V and 0 bases at J, with 11 bases between. The CDR3 extends over 16 amino acids. Per the germline V gene, CDR1 is MDHEN and CDR2 is SYDVKM. The full variable domain, its missing parts supplied by reference TRBV28 and TRBJ1-3, is DVKVTQSSRYLVKRTGEKVFLECVQDMDHENMFWYRQDPGLGLRLIYFSYDVKMKEKGDIPEGYSVSREKKERFSLILESASTNQTSMYLCASSLIGQSSGNTIYFGEGSWLTVV.

This chain uses TRBV7-9 with TRBJ2-2; 9 nucleotides line up with TRBD1. The CDR3 has 16 residues. V lost 5 bases to trimming and J lost 4 bases; unmatched junction nucleotides: 8. The V gene's germline CDR1 is SEHNR and CDR2 FQNEAQ (reference sequence). CDR3 in amino acids: CASSGQGQPTTGELFF. Here the CDR3 DNA reads TGTGCCAGCAGCGGACAGGGGCAACCGACCACCGGGGAGCTGTTTTTT. Using reference TRBV7-9 and TRBJ2-2 for the parts outside the CDR3, the full variable domain is DTGVSQNPRHKITKRGQNVTFRCDPISEHNRLYWYRQTLGQGPEFLTYFQNEAQLEKSRLLSDRFSAERPKGSFSTLEIQRTEQGDSAMYLCASSGQGQPTTGELFFGEGSRLTVL.

The chain employs TRBV11-2 and TRBJ1-2, with TRBD1 identical over 8 bases. The CDR3 is 13 amino acids. Germline assignment: CDR1 SGHAT and CDR2 FQNNGV. The junction had 7 bases not matched to a gene; V was cut back by 5 bases and J by 8 bases. CDR3 amino acids: CASSTSGGWGYTF. Here the CDR3 DNA reads TGTGCCAGCAGCACCTCAGGGGGCTGGGGCTACACCTTC.

This rearrangement joins TRBV28 to TRBJ1-2, with D hard to call. V dropped 5 bases and J dropped 7 bases, with 17 bases sitting between them. The CDR3 extends over 14 amino acids. Germline V gene data show CDR1 as MDHEN and CDR2 as SYDVKM. The CDR3: CASSLPRTVGGYTF. The DNA of the CDR3 is TGTGCCAGCAGTCTGCCCCGGACTGTTGGTGGCTACACCTTC.

Only one count was recorded for this clone. CDR3 sequence (DNA): TGTGCCAGCAGTGACGATGCGTCATATAATTCACCCCTCCACTTT. Translating gives CASSDDASYNSPLHF. The gene calls are TRBV27 and TRBJ1-6; D gene ambiguous. The germline V and J ends were trimmed by 5 bases and 4 bases, with 12 bases remaining between them. The germline gives CDR1 MNHEY, CDR2 SMNVEV (reference sequence). CDR3 length: 15 residues.